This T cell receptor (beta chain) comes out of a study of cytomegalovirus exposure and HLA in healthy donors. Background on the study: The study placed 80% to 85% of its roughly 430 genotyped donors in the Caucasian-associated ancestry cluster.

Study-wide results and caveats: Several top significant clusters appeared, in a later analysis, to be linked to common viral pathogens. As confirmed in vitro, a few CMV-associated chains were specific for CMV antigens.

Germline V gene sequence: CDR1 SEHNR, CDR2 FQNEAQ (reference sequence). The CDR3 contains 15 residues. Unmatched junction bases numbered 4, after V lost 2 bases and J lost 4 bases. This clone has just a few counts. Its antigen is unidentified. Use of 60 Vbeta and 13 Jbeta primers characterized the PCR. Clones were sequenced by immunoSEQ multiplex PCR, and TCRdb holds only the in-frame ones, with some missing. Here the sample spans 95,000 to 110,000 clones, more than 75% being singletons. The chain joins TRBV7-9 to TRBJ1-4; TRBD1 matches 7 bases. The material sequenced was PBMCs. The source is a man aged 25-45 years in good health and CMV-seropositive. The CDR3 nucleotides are TGTGCCAGCAGCTTATCAGGGACAGTTAATGAAAAACTGTTTTTT. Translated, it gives CASSLSGTVNEKLFF.